This note documents a single T cell receptor (beta chain) sequence. Its specificity is not known. The CDR3 extends over 16 amino acids. Germline-derived CDR1 and CDR2 are MNHEY and SMNVEV (reference sequence). The V gene end was trimmed by 8 bases and the J gene end by 0 bases; junction bases not matched to a gene: 9. Only in-frame clones appear in the TCRdb table, and some are missing; sequencing was by immunoSEQ multiplex PCR. The sample records about 360,000 clones, roughly 89% being singletons. This record comes from a study of cytomegalovirus exposure and HLA in healthy donors. Findings and limits, study-wide: TCR beta chains numbering approximately 150 were designated cytomegalovirus-associated.

The clonotype comes from a woman aged 18-35 years in good health and CMV-seronegative. Sequencing was performed on PBMCs. This rearrangement joins TRBV27 to TRBJ2-1; 8 bases agree with TRBD2. CDR3 coding DNA: TGTGCCAGCGGAGCGGGGGCCCCCGGCTCCTACAATGAGCAGTTCTTC. Translating it yields CASGAGAPGSYNEQFF.